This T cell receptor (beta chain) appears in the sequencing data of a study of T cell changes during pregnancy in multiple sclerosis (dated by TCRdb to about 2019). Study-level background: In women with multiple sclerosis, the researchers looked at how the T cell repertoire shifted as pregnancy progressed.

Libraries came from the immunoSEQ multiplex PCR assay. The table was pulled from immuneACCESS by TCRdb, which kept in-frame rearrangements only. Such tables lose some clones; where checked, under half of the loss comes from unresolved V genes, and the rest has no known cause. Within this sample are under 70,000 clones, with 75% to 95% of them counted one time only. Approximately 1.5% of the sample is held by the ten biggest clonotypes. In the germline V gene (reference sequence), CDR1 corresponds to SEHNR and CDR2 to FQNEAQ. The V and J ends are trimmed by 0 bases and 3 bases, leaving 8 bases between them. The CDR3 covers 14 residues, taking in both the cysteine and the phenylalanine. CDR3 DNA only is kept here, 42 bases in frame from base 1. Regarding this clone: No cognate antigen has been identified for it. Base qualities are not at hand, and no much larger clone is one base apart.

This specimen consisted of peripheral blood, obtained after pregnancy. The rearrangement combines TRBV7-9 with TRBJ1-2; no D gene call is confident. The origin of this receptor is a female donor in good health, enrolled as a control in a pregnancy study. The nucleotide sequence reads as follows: TGTGCCAGCAGCTTAGCTCGGGATCACTATGGCTACACCTTC. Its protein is CASSLARDHYGYTF.